These T cell receptor beta chains were read from a single sample in a study of T-cell reconstitution after alpha-beta-depleted transplantation in children. TCRdb passed the PCR reads through MiXCR, listing each CDR3 protein once. The sample includes approximately 32,000 distinct CDR3 sequences, nearly 6.5% of them seen just once. The input for sequencing was peripheral blood, taken 60 days after TCRalphabeta/CD19-depleted stem cell transplant. The receptors shown here come from a child under two years old who had a stem cell transplant for acute myeloid leukemia, so the T cells may come from the graft donor. Both conserved end residues are part of each CDR3. A D gene is named only where the DNA matches it firmly. The size entry is marked missing in some rows and otherwise reads once, few, many or a size class.

TRBV7-8	medium-sized	TRBJ2-7	.	CASSSPFTYEQYF	TGTGCCAGCAGCTCCCCCTTCACCTACGAGCAGTACTTC
TRBV4-1	many	TRBJ2-5	.	CASSLRGLQTQYF	TGCGCCAGCAGCCTCAGAGGGTTGCAGACCCAGTACTTC
TRBV7-9	many	TRBJ1-6	.	CASSGTGNYNSPLHF	TGTGCCAGCAGCGGGACGGGGAACTATAATTCACCCCTCCACTTT
TRBV6-1	.	TRBJ2-7	.	CASSLGGSHEQYF	TGTGCCAGCTCCCTAGGAGGGTCCCACGAGCAGTACTTC
TRBV5-1	many	TRBJ2-7	TRBD2	CASTGGYEQYF	TGCGCCAGCACGGGGGGTTACGAGCAGTACTTC
TRBV20-1	many	TRBJ1-6	TRBD1	CSARLTGRGSSPLHF	TGCAGTGCTAGATTGACAGGGCGAGGGAGTTCACCCCTCCACTTT
TRBV4-3	many	TRBJ2-7	TRBD1	CASSQGTGPDEQYF	TGCGCCAGCAGCCAGGGGACAGGGCCCGACGAGCAGTACTTC
TRBV5-6	many	TRBJ2-7	.	CASSPFGAGDPEQYF	TGTGCCAGCAGCCCTTTTGGGGCAGGGGATCCCGAGCAGTACTTC
TRBV7-9	few	TRBJ1-4	TRBD1	CASSRGQAATNEKLFF	TGTGCCAGCAGCAGAGGACAGGCGGCAACTAATGAAAAACTGTTTTTT
TRBV7-2	many	TRBJ2-3	TRBD1	CASSPRQGGTDTQYF	TGTGCCAGCAGCCCACGACAGGGCGGAACAGATACGCAGTATTTT
TRBV25-1	many	TRBJ2-7	.	CASSEFQISYEQYF	TGTGCCAGCAGTGAATTCCAGATCTCCTACGAGCAGTACTTC
TRBV29-1	many	TRBJ2-2	TRBD1	CSALPPGQGNTGELFF	TGCAGCGCGCTCCCTCCGGGACAGGGGAACACCGGGGAGCTGTTTTTT
TRBV30	few	TRBJ1-1	.	CAWRGWENTEAFF	TGTGCCTGGAGGGGCTGGGAGAACACTGAAGCTTTCTTT
TRBV5-6	many	TRBJ2-3	.	CASSLGRGTDTQYF	TGTGCCAGCAGCTTGGGTCGAGGCACAGATACGCAGTATTTT
TRBV20-1	many	TRBJ1-1	.	CSGGWAFF	TGCAGTGGGGGGTGGGCTTTCTTT
TRBV27	few	TRBJ1-1	.	CASSLIGDTEAFF	TGTGCCAGCAGTTTAATAGGGGACACTGAAGCTTTCTTT
TRBV27	many	TRBJ2-5	.	CASSLDPLGETQYF	TGTGCCAGCAGCCTGGACCCCCTTGGAGAGACCCAGTACTTC
TRBV11-2	many	TRBJ2-3	.	CASSFSRGTDTQYF	TGTGCCAGCAGCTTCTCCAGGGGCACAGATACGCAGTATTTT
TRBV20-1	many	TRBJ1-1	.	CSATRYLMNTEAFF	TGCAGTGCTACTCGTTACCTAATGAACACTGAAGCTTTCTTT
TRBV5-6	many	TRBJ2-5	.	CASSGWGTPKETQYF	TGTGCCAGCAGCGGGTGGGGGACACCCAAAGAGACCCAGTACTTC
TRBV29-1	many	TRBJ2-1	TRBD2	CSVENIGGSSYNEQFF	TGCAGCGTTGAGAATATAGGCGGGAGCTCCTACAATGAGCAGTTCTTC
TRBV11-2	many	TRBJ2-1	.	CASSLEGGDEQFF	TGTGCCAGCAGCTTAGAGGGGGGAGATGAGCAGTTCTTC
TRBV7-9	many	TRBJ1-2	TRBD1	CASSLTGANYGYTF	TGTGCCAGCAGCTTAACAGGGGCTAACTATGGCTACACCTTC
TRBV7-9	many	TRBJ2-7	.	CASSSGKKGYEQYF	TGTGCCAGCAGCTCAGGGAAGAAAGGTTACGAGCAGTACTTC
TRBV6-6	.	TRBJ2-7	.	CASSYSAPYEQYF	TGTGCCAGCAGTTACTCGGCCCCCTACGAGCAGTACTTC
TRBV28	.	TRBJ2-3	.	CASARRRKGDTQYF	TGTGCCAGCGCCCGGCGCAGGAAGGGAGATACGCAGTATTTT
TRBV15	many	TRBJ2-3	.	CATSRDEEGKGTFTDTQYF	TGTGCCACCAGCAGAGATGAGGAGGGTAAGGGCACGTTCACAGATACGCAGTATTTT
TRBV4-3	many	TRBJ2-7	.	CASSQDPGLVGEQYF	TGCGCCAGCAGCCAAGATCCCGGTCTCGTAGGGGAGCAGTACTTC
TRBV7-2	many	TRBJ2-7	.	CASKKLGYSYEQYF	TGTGCCAGCAAGAAACTGGGTTACTCCTACGAGCAGTACTTC
TRBV4-2	many	TRBJ1-2	.	CASSQESGGGLTDYGYTF	TGTGCCAGCAGCCAAGAATCTGGAGGAGGGCTGACCGACTATGGCTACACCTTC
TRBV12-3/TRBV12-4	many	TRBJ2-7	.	CASSLAGNPPEQYF	TGTGCCAGCAGTTTGGCAGGGAATCCCCCCGAGCAGTACTTC
TRBV5-6	many	TRBJ2-2	.	CASSSYTGELFF	TGTGCCAGCAGCTCGTACACCGGGGAGCTGTTTTTT
TRBV7-9	many	TRBJ2-5	.	CATVTGSQETQYF	TGTGCCACGGTGACAGGTTCTCAAGAGACCCAGTACTTC